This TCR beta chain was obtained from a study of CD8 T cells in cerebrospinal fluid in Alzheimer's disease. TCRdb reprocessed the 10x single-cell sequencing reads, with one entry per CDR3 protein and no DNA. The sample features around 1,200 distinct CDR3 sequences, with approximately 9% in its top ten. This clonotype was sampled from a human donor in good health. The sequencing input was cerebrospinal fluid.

The CDR3 sequence is CASRPGQGYGYTF. This chain uses TRBV12-3 or TRBV12-4 with TRBJ1-2; TCRdb's assignment of TRBD1 cannot be checked, as there is no DNA. The CDR3 runs to 13 residues.